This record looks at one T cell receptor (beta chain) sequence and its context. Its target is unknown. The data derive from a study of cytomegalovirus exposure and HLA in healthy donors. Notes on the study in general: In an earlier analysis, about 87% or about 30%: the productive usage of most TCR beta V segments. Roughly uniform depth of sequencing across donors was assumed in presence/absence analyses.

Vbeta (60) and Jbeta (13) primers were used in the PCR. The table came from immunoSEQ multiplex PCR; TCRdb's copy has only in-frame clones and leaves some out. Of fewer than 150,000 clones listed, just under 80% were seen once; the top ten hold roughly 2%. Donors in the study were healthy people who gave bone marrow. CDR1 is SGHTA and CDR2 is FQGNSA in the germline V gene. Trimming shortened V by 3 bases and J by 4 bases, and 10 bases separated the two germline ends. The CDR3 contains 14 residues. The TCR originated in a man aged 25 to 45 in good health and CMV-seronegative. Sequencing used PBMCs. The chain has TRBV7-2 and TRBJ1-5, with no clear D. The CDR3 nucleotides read TGTGCCAGCAGCTTCCCCGGACTGAATCAGCCCCAGCATTTT. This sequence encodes CASSFPGLNQPQHF.